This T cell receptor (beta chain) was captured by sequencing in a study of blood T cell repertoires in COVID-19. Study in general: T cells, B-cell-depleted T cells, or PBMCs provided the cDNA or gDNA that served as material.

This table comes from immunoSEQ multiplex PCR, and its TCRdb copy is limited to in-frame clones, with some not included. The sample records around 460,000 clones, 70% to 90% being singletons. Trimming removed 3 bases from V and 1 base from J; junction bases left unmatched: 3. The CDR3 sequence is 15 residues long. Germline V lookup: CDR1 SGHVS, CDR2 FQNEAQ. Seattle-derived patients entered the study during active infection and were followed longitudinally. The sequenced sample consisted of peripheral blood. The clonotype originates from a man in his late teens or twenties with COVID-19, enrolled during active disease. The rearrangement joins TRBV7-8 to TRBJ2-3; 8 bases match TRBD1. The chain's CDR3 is CASSFQGAGTDTQYF. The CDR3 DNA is TGTGCCAGCAGCTTCCAGGGGGCGGGCACAGATACGCAGTATTTT.